This record covers a single T cell receptor beta chain. The sample comes from a study of shared clonotypes between healthy human individuals. Profiling relied on immunoSEQ multiplex PCR, and the TCRdb table lists in-frame clones only, not all of them. Altogether about 600,000 clones are present, 95% to 98% being singletons, with the ten largest covering 0.045% to 0.07%. CDR3 length: 17 residues. Germline V CDR1 and CDR2: LGHNA, YNFKEQ. V lost 0 bases and J lost 0, with 12 bases in between. The sample consisted of naive CD4+ T cells sorted from blood. The subset was: CD45RA+ positively selected. The origin of this receptor is a woman in her twenties or thirties in good health. The rearrangement joins TRBV4-2 to TRBJ1-3, with D unclear. CDR3 loop: CASSQDLDPGSGNTIYF. The CDR3 region has the DNA TGTGCCAGCAGCCAAGACTTGGACCCTGGCTCTGGAAACACCATATATTTT.